This T cell receptor (beta chain) stems from a study of blood T cell repertoires in COVID-19 (TCRdb year 2020). In terms of the full investigation: Samples from collaborators originated in the United States, Italy and Spain and spanned both the acute and convalescent phases of COVID-19. The material from the prospective study consisted of cDNA or gDNA derived from T cells, B-cell-depleted T cells, or PBMCs. Subjects who had been exposed to COVID-19, were actively infected with it, or had recovered from it provided the deeply sampled blood TCRbeta repertoires that made up the dataset. The repertoires were made available in a free public database intended to serve as a resource for research on the immune response to SARS-CoV-2. Samples were obtained from the ongoing ImmuneRACE study (first 160 participants) and from about 1,300 subjects provided by 6 global collaborators. A de-identified subject ID, COVID-19 status, age in years and sex were almost always included in the sample metadata. Where HLA class I and class II types were available, the types were taken from metadata supplied by the sample provider, not from assay-based typing.

Per the germline V gene (reference sequence), SGHKS is the CDR1 and YYEKEE is the CDR2. V drops 2 bases and J drops 0 bases, leaving 11 bases in between. The CDR3 goes from the cysteine to the phenylalanine over 16 residues. Of all the DNA, just the CDR3 is kept, 48 bases in frame from base 1. About this clone: This receptor's antigen is unknown. No base qualities exist here, and no much larger clone lies one base off it.

TCRbeta CDR3 regions were amplified from genomic DNA using the immunoSEQ Assay, a bias-controlled multiplex PCR. The original methods were these. Nucleated cell counts per sample were estimated from amplification of reference gene primers within the assay. To quantify the absolute abundance of each unique TCRbeta CDR3 rearrangement, sequence reads were collapsed and filtered. Productive Simpson clonality was computed per sample as the square root of Simpson's diversity index over productive rearrangements. TCRdb provides this immuneACCESS table in a form limited to in-frame rearrangements. Some clones are lacking; in checked studies, under half of them reflect an unresolved V gene, and why the rest are absent is not known. V, J and clone size reflect that table, while D and trimming were determined from the DNA. The sample profile shows tens of thousands of clones; approximately 84% of them were found once. In total, the top ten clones hold 14% to 15% of the sample.

Summary of the overall study and its limitations: The quantity of clinical and demographic metadata differed by source and by participant and was supplied without curation.

Collaborating institutions collected whole blood in K2EDTA tubes following their own protocols. For TCRbeta analysis, collaborators shipped samples in one of three forms: frozen whole blood, isolated PBMCs, or DNA extracted from either of those sample types. The sequence was collected from a human donor with active or convalescent COVID-19. The donor label of this sample is uncertain. What was sequenced was peripheral blood. The chain employs TRBV5-5 and TRBJ2-2; the D segment could be TRBD1, given 5 matching bases. The sequence in DNA is TGTGCCAGCAGCTTAATGGGGCACGCGAACACCGGGGAGCTGTTTTTT. This yields the protein CASSLMGHANTGELFF.